Listed below are T cell receptor beta chains from one sample, sequenced in a study of blood T cell repertoires in COVID-19. The assay was immunoSEQ multiplex PCR, and TCRdb's table has in-frame clones only and misses some. The table has under 85,000 clones, less than 85% seen once; the top ten hold about an eighth. The sequenced sample was peripheral blood. The receptors derive from a man between 45 and 60 years old with COVID-19, enrolled during active disease. The CDR3 runs from the conserved cysteine through the conserved F or W. Fields, in order: clone size, V gene, D gene, J gene, CDR3 DNA, CDR3 protein. A D gene is named only where the DNA matches it firmly. Size is stated for part of the rows, as once, few or many counts, or as a class when the clone is expanded.

-	TRBV12-3/TRBV12-4	-	TRBJ1-5	TGTGCCAGCAGTTTAAGCGGTCAGCCCCAGCATTTT	CASSLSGQPQHF
-	TRBV4-1	-	TRBJ2-3	TGCGCCAGCAGCCGCGGAGATACGCAGTATTTT	CASSRGDTQYF
-	TRBV21-1	-	TRBJ1-1	TGTGCCAGCAGCAAAGGACAGAATTACATGGGGACTGAAGCTTTCTTT	CASSKGQNYMGTEAFF
-	TRBV2	-	TRBJ1-6	TGTGCCAGCAGGAACCGGGACGGGGACTTTTCACCCCTCCACTTT	CASRNRDGDFSPLHF
once	TRBV21-1	-	TRBJ2-2	TGTGCCAGCAGACCCGCAGGGGCCGGGGAGCTGTTTTTT	CASRPAGAGELFF
-	TRBV7-6	-	TRBJ1-3	TGTGCCAGCAGCCCCGGGGAACCTTTGACTGGAAACACCATATATTTT	CASSPGEPLTGNTIYF
-	TRBV29-1	TRBD1	TRBJ1-6	TGCAGCGTGGCGGGGGACAGGGGGAGTTCACCCCTCCACTTT	CSVAGDRGSSPLHF
-	TRBV25-1	-	TRBJ2-7	TGTGCCAGCAGTGAATACGCAGGTACCTACGAGCAGTACTTC	CASSEYAGTYEQYF
-	TRBV19	-	TRBJ2-5	TGTGCCAGTAGTGCCCGATCGGGAGAGACCCAGTACTTC	CASSARSGETQYF
few	TRBV5-4	-	TRBJ2-7	TGTGCCAGCAGCTTGTATGACAGCTCCTACGAGCAGTACTTC	CASSLYDSSYEQYF
-	TRBV29-1	TRBD2	TRBJ2-1	TGCAGCGTTGAGGGGACTAGCGGGTTGAGGGTTCATGAGCAGTTCTTC	CSVEGTSGLRVHEQFF
once	TRBV7-9	-	TRBJ1-2	TGTGCCAGCAGCTCCGGACGCAATGGAGGCTATGGCTACACCTTC	CASSSGRNGGYGYTF
-	TRBV27	TRBD1	TRBJ1-6	TGTGCCAGCAGAACTGGACAGGGGACGAATTCACCCCTCCACTTT	CASRTGQGTNSPLHF
-	TRBV7-9	-	TRBJ1-2	TGTGCCAGCAGCCTTGACACCGCTAACTATGGCTACACCTTC	CASSLDTANYGYTF
-	TRBV5-1	TRBD1	TRBJ1-5	TGCGCCAGCAGCTCCGGGACAGAGAATCAGCCCCAGCATTTT	CASSSGTENQPQHF
-	TRBV6-6	TRBD1	TRBJ2-7	TGTGCCAGCAGTAGCGAGGGGGCAGGGTACGAGCAGTACTTC	CASSSEGAGYEQYF
-	TRBV6-1	-	TRBJ2-6	TGTGCCAGCAGTGGATCCAGGGTTTTGGGGGCCAACGTCCTGACTTTC	CASSGSRVLGANVLTF
-	TRBV5-6	-	TRBJ2-3	TGTGCCAGCAGCGAGGACTTGCCTGGGGCAGATACGCAGTATTTT	CASSEDLPGADTQYF
-	TRBV18	-	TRBJ2-7	TGTGCCAGCTCACCACCCGGCGGGGGCGGTTACTACGAGCAGTACTTC	CASSPPGGGGYYEQYF
-	TRBV9	-	TRBJ2-3	TGTGCCAGCAGCCCCCCTACAGATACGCAGTATTTT	CASSPPTDTQYF
-	TRBV14	-	TRBJ2-4	TGTGCCAGCAGCCAACTCTCCGCCTTGAGAGCCAAAAACATTCAGTACTTC	CASSQLSALRAKNIQYF
-	TRBV19	-	TRBJ2-3	TGTGCCAGTAGTATAACGGGTAGAGATACGCAGTATTTT	CASSITGRDTQYF
-	TRBV4-3	-	TRBJ2-1	TGCGCCAGCAGCCAAGATTCGGCGGGGAGTATCTACAATGAGCAGTTCTTC	CASSQDSAGSIYNEQFF
-	TRBV4-2	TRBD2	TRBJ2-2	TGTGCCAGCAGCCAGAGTTTAGCGGGGGATAACACCGGGGAGCTGTTTTTT	CASSQSLAGDNTGELFF
-	TRBV21-1	-	TRBJ2-5	TGTGCCAGCAGCAATACGGCAAACGGGGTCCCTGCGCGTCAAGAGACCCAGTACTTC	CASSNTANGVPARQETQYF
-	TRBV11-2	-	TRBJ2-5	TGTGCCAGCAGCCTAGCGGCACAGGGCCTCCAAGAGACCCAGTACTTC	CASSLAAQGLQETQYF
once	TRBV6-2/TRBV6-3	-	TRBJ1-1	TGTGCCAGCAGTTACTACAGGGTTAACACTGAAGCTTTCTTT	CASSYYRVNTEAFF
few	TRBV3-1/TRBV3-2	TRBD1	TRBJ1-5	TGTGCCAGCAGCCTAACAGGGGCGCGGAATCAGCCCCAGCATTTT	CASSLTGARNQPQHF
-	TRBV18	TRBD1	TRBJ1-5	TGTGCCAGCTCAAGCGCCGGGACAGGGACTGGTCAGCCCCAGCATTTT	CASSSAGTGTGQPQHF
-	TRBV19	-	TRBJ1-6	TGTGCCAGTAGTATAGATGACGGGTTCAATTCACCCCTCCACTTT	CASSIDDGFNSPLHF
-	TRBV12-3/TRBV12-4	-	TRBJ2-1	TGTGCCAGCAGGGCAATTAATGGCAATGAGCAGTTCTTC	CASRAINGNEQFF
-	TRBV2	-	TRBJ2-7	TGTGCCAGCATAAGGACAGACCCTCTTCAAGAGCAGTACTTC	CASIRTDPLQEQYF
-	TRBV5-1	TRBD2	TRBJ2-3	TGCGCCAGCAGATTAAGACTAGCGGGGGACCACACAGATACGCAGTATTTT	CASRLRLAGDHTDTQYF
-	TRBV6-5	TRBD1	TRBJ1-2	TGTGCCATACGGACAGGGTGGGCCTATGGCTACACCTTC	CAIRTGWAYGYTF
-	TRBV7-9	TRBD2	TRBJ2-1	TGTGCCAGCAGCCAGGGACTAGCGGGGTCCAATGAGCAGTTCTTC	CASSQGLAGSNEQFF
few	TRBV7-9	TRBD1	TRBJ2-5	TGTGCCAGCAGCTCAACAGGGGCGTTTCAAGAGACCCAGTACTTC	CASSSTGAFQETQYF